This record looks at one T cell receptor beta chain sequence and its context. These data are taken from a study of blood T cell repertoires in COVID-19. Overall study context: Researchers got acute and convalescent COVID-19 samples from the United States, Italy and Spain. PBMCs, B-cell-depleted T cells, or T cells were the source of the cDNA or gDNA that made up the material.

As processed by the authors: Reference gene primer amplification in the assay estimated nucleated cell counts. The repertoire was sequenced with immunoSEQ multiplex PCR; TCRdb's copy has only in-frame clones and lacks some. That table is the source of V, J and clone size, and D and trimming were worked out from the DNA. This table holds 200,000 to 300,000 clones, around 80% found once. Germline assignment: CDR1 MDHEN and CDR2 SYDVKM. CDR3 length: 13 amino acids. V lost 4 bases and J lost 7, with 11 bases in between. The chain has TRBV28 and TRBJ1-5, with D unclear. The sequenced sample was peripheral blood. This sequence was found in a human donor in a cohort sampled during active COVID-19. CDR3 protein: CASSSGGRQPQHF. Here the CDR3 DNA reads TGTGCCAGCAGTTCGGGAGGTCGACAGCCCCAGCATTTT.